The 6 T cell receptor beta chains reported below all come from one sample, sequenced in a study of blood T cell repertoires in COVID-19. TCRdb's table, derived via immunoSEQ multiplex PCR, lists solely in-frame clones and lacks some. The sample carries 61,000 or so clones, around nine tenths recorded once. Sequenced: peripheral blood. All receptors come from a woman older than 75 with active COVID-19.

Details on this clone: The junction shows a germline mismatch at one end, possibly a read error. The rearrangement links TRBV28 to TRBJ2-7, with TRBD1 as a possible D gene (6 bases). The CDR3 runs 14 residues. The germline V gene has CDR1 MDHEN and CDR2 SYDVKM. CDR3 region: CASSLGTRSSEQYF. The CDR3 DNA follows: TGTGCCAGCAGTCTCGGGACAAGGTCCTCCGAGCAGTACTTC.

V usage is TRBV6-2 or TRBV6-3 and J usage is TRBJ2-1; D is perhaps TRBD1 (6 bases). V shed 4 bases and J shed 7 bases, with 11 bases lying between them. The CDR3 is made up of 13 amino acids. Per the germline V gene, CDR1 is MNHEY and CDR2 is SVGEGT. The CDR3 DNA is TGTGCCAGCAGTTCCTTAGGGGGTAATGAGCAGTTCTTC. Amino acid sequence: CASSSLGGNEQFF.

The rearrangement links TRBV5-1 to TRBJ1-1; 7 bases align to TRBD1. The J segment lost 7 bases and the V segment lost 4 bases, leaving 4 bases of the junction unmatched. CDR1 and CDR2 (germline): SGHRS, YFSETQ. The CDR3 totals 12 residues. CDR3 region: CASSITGVEAFF. The CDR3 nucleotides read TGCGCCAGCAGCATCACAGGGGTTGAAGCTTTCTTT.

J is TRBJ2-7 and V is TRBV28; 9 bases are a match to TRBD2. In germline, CDR1 is MDHEN, CDR2 SYDVKM. V lost 2 bases and J lost 2; bases outside the gene matches: 1. The CDR3 contains 14 residues. CDR3 sequence (DNA): TGTGCCAGCAGTTTAGCGGGGGGGGCCTACGAGCAGTACTTC. Encoded protein: CASSLAGGAYEQYF.

For the CDR3, the DNA is TGCGCCAGCAGCTTCGGGACAGGGGGCTACGAGCAGTACTTC. Translated: CASSFGTGGYEQYF. This chain links TRBV5-1 with TRBJ2-7, with 11 bases identical to TRBD1. V was clipped by 2 bases and J by 3 bases; unmatched bases: 1. Germline V gene lookup returns CDR1 SGHRS and CDR2 YFSETQ. The CDR3 loop spans 14 amino acids.

The chain joins TRBV3-1 (or the pseudogene TRBV3-2) to TRBJ2-1; 7 nucleotides align to TRBD2. Losses at the gene ends were 4 bases for V and 10 bases for J; bases not matched to a gene: 13. This CDR3 has 15 residues. Per germline, CDR1 LGHDT and CDR2 YNNKEL (reference sequence). The CDR3 DNA sequence: TGTGCCAGCAGCCTGCTTGCGGGGGTATCGCGGGAGCAGTTCTTC. Protein product: CASSLLAGVSREQFF.